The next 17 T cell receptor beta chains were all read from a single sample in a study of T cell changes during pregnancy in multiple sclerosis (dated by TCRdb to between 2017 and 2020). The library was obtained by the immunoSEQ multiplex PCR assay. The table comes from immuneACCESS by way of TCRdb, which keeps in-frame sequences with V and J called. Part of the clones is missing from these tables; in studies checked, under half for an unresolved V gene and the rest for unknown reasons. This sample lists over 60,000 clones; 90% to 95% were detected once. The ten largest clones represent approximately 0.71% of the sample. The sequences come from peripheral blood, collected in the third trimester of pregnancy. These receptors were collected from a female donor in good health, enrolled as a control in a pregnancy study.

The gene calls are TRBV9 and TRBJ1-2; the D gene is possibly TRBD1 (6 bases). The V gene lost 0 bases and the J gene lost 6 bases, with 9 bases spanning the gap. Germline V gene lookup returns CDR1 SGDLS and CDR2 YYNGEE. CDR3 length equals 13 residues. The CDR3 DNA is TGTGCCAGCAGCGTAGTACAGGGACATGGCTACACCTTC. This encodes CASSVVQGHGYTF. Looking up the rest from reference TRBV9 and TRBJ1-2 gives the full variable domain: DSGVTQTPKHLITATGQRVTLRCSPRSGDLSVYWYQQSLDQGLQFLIQYYNGEERAKGNILERFSAQQFPDLHSELNLSSLELGDSALYFCASSVVQGHGYTFGSGTRLTVV.

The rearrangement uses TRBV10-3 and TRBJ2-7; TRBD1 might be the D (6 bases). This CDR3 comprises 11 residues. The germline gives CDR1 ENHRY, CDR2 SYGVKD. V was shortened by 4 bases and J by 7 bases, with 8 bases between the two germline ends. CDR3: CAISVRGEQYF. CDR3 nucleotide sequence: TGTGCCATCAGTGTAAGGGGGGAGCAGTACTTC.

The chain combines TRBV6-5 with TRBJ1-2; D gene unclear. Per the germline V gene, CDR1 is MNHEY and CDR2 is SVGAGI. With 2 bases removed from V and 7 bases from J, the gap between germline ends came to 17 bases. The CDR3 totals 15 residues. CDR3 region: CASSYDRPGVGGYTF. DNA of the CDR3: TGTGCCAGCAGTTACGATCGGCCCGGGGTGGGTGGCTACACCTTC.

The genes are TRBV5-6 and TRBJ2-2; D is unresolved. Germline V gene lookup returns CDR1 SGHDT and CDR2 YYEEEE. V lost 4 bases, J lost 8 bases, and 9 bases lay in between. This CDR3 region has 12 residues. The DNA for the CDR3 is TGTGCCAGCAGCCTAGGTTCGGGGGAGCTGTTTTTT. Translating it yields CASSLGSGELFF.

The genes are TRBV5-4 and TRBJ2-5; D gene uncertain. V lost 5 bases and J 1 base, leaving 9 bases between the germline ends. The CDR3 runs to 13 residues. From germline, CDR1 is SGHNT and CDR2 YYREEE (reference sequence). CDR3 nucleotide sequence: TGTGCCAGCAGTTGGTGGCCCCAAGAGACCCAGTACTTC. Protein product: CASSWWPQETQYF.

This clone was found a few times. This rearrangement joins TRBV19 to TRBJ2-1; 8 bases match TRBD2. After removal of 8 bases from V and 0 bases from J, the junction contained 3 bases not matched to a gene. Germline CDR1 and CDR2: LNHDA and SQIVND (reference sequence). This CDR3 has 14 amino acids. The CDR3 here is CASFSGDSYNEQFF. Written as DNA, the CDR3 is TGTGCCAGTTTTAGCGGGGACTCCTACAATGAGCAGTTCTTC.

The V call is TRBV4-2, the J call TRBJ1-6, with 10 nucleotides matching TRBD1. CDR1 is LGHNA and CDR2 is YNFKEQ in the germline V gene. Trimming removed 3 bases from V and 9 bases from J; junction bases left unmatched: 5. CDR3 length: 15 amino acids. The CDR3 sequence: CASSQTGTGVSPLHF. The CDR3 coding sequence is TGTGCCAGCAGCCAGACCGGGACAGGGGTTTCACCCCTCCACTTT.

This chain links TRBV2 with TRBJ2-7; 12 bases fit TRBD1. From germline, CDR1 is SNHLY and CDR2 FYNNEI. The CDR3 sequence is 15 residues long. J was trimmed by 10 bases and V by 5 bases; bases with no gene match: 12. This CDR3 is CASSLGQGAGLFQYF. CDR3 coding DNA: TGTGCCAGCAGTTTGGGACAGGGGGCGGGGCTATTCCAGTACTTC.

CDR3 DNA sequence: TGTGCCAGCAGTTTCGGGAAGATGACTGAAGCTTTCTTT. It is translated as CASSFGKMTEAFF. The chain joins TRBV27 to TRBJ1-1, with D hard to call. V was clipped by 3 bases and J by 5 bases, with 10 bases between them. CDR1 is MNHEY and CDR2 is SMNVEV in the germline V gene (reference sequence). This CDR3 is built from 13 residues.

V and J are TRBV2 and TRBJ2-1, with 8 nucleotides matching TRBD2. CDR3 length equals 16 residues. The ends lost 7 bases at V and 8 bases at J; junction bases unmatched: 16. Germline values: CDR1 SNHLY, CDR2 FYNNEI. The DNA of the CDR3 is TGTGCCAGCATAAGTCTTTACGGGGGGGCCGCCCATGAGCAGTTCTTC. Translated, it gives CASISLYGGAAHEQFF.

The CDR3 DNA reads TGTGCCAGTAGTTCACCGGGAGGAAAATCCTACGAGCAGTACTTC. Protein: CASSSPGGKSYEQYF. V gene TRBV19 combines with J gene TRBJ2-7; 7 positions match TRBD2. The length of the CDR3 is 15 residues. Germline values: CDR1 LNHDA, CDR2 SQIVND (reference sequence). J lost 1 base, V lost 5 bases, and 8 bases had no gene match.

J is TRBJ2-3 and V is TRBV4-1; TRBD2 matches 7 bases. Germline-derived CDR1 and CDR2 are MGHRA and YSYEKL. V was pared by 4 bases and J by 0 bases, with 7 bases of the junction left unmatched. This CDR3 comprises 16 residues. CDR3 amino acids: CASSPLAGTSTDTQYF. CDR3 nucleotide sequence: TGCGCCAGCAGCCCTTTAGCGGGTACGAGCACAGATACGCAGTATTTT.

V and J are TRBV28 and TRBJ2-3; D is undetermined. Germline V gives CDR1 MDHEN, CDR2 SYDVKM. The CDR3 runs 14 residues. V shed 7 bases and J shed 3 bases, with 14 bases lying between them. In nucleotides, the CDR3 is TGTGCCAGCATAGAGGCCCGACGGACAGATACGCAGTATTTT. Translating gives CASIEARRTDTQYF.

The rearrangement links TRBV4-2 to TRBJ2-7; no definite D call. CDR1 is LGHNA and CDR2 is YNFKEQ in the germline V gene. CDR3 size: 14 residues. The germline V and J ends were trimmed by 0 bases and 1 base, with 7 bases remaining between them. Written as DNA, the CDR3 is TGTGCCAGCAGCCAAGAGGCATCGTCCTACGAGCAGTACTTC. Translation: CASSQEASSYEQYF.

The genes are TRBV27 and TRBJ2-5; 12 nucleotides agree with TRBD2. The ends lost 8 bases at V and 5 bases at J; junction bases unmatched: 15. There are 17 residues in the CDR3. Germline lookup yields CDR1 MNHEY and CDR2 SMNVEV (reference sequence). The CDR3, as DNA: TGTGCCAGCTCTCGCATTTCCGGGACTAGCGGGCGGGAGACCCAGTACTTC. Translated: CASSRISGTSGRETQYF.

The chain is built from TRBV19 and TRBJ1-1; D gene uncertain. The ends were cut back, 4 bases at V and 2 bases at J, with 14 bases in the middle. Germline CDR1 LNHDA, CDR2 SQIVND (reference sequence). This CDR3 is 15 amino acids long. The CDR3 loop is CASSTRAEANTEAFF. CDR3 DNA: TGTGCCAGTAGTACTAGGGCGGAGGCCAACACTGAAGCTTTCTTT.

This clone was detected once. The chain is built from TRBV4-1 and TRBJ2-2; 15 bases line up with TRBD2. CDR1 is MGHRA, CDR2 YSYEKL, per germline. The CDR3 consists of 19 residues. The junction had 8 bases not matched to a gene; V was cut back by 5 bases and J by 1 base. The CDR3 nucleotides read TGCGCCAGCAGCTTCCCGGGACTAGCGGGGGGCCAGAACACCGGGGAGCTGTTTTTT. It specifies CASSFPGLAGGQNTGELFF.